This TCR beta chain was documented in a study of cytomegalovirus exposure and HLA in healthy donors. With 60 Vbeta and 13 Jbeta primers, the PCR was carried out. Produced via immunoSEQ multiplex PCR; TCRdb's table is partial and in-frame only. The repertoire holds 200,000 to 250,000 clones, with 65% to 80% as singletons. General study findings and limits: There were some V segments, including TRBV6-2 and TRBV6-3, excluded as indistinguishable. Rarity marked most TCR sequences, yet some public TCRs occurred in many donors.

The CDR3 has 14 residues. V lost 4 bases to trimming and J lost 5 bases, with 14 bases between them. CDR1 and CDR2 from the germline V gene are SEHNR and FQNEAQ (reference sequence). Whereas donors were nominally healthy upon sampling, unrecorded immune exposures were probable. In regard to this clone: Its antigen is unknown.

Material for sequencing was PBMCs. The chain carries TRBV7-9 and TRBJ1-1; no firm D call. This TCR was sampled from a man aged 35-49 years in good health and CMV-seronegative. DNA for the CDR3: TGTGCCAGCAGCTCCGAGGGTTATGTAACTGAAGCTTTCTTT. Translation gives CASSSEGYVTEAFF.